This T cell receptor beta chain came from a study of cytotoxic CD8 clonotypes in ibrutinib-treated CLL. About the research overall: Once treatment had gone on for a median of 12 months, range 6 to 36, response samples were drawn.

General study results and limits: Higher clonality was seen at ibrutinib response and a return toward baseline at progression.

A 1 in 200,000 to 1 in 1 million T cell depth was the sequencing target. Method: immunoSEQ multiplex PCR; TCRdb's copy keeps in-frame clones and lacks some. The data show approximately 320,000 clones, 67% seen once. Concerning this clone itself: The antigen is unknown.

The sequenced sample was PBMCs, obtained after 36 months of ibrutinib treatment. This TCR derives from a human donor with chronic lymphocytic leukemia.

The DNA for the CDR3 is TGTGCCAGCAGTCAGGGGATAAGCAATCAGCCCCAGCATTTT. This gives the protein CASSQGISNQPQHF. The chain combines TRBV6-5 with TRBJ1-5; a possible D gene is TRBD1 (6 bases). Germline V gene sequence: CDR1 MNHEY, CDR2 SVGAGI. The CDR3 runs 14 residues. The V and J ends lost 5 bases and 1 base respectively, with 9 bases between them.